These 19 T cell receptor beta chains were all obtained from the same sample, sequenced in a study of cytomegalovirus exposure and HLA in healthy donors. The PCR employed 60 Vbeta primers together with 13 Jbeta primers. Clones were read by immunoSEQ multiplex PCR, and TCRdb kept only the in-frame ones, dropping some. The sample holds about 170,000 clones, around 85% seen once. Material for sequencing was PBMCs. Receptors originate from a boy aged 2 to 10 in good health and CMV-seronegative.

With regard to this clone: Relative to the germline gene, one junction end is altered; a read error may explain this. CDR3 in amino acids: CASSPRFGESSEQYF. CDR3 DNA: TGTGCCAGCTCACCACGGTTCGGGGAATCCTCCGAGCAGTACTTC. This chain links TRBV18 with TRBJ2-7, with a possible D match to TRBD2 (5 bases). Germline CDR1 and CDR2: KGHSH and LQKENI. There are 15 residues in the CDR3.

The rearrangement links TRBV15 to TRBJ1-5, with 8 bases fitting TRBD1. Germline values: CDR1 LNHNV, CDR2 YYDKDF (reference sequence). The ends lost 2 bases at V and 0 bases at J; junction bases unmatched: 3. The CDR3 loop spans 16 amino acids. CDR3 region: CATSRRTGNSNQPQHF. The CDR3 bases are TGTGCCACCAGCAGACGGACAGGGAATAGCAATCAGCCCCAGCATTTT. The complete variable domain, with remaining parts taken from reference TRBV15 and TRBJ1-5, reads DAMVIQNPRYQVTQFGKPVTLSCSQTLNHNVMYWYQQKSSQAPKLLFHYYDKDFNNEADTPDNFQSRRPNTSFCFLDIRSPGLGDTAMYLCATSRRTGNSNQPQHFGDGTRLSIL.

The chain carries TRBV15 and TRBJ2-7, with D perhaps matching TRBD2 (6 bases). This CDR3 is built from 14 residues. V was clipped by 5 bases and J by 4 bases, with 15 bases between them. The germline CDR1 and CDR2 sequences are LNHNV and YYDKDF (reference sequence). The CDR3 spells CATSGLRSPYEQYF. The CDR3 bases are TGTGCCACCAGCGGACTAAGGAGCCCATACGAGCAGTACTTC.

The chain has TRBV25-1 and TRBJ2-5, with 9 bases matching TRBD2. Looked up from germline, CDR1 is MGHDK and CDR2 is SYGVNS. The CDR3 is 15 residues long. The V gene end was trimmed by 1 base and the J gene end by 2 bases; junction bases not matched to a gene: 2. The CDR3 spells CASSELAGGQETQYF. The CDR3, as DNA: TGTGCCAGCAGTGAATTGGCGGGGGGGCAAGAGACCCAGTACTTC.

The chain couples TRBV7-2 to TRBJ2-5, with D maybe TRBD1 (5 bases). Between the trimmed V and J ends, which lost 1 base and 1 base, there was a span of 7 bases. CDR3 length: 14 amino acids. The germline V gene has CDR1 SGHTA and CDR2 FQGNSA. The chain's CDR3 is CASSLDRSQETQYF. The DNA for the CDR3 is TGTGCCAGCAGCTTAGACAGGTCCCAAGAGACCCAGTACTTC. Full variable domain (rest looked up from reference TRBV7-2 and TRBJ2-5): GAGVSQSPSNKVTEKGKDVELRCDPISGHTALYWYRQSLGQGLEFLIYFQGNSAPDKSGLPSDRFSAERTGGSVSTLTIQRTQQEDSAVYLCASSLDRSQETQYFGPGTRLLVL.

In nucleotides, the CDR3 is TGTGCCTGGATTTCCCGGACAGGGAGGAGGTTAAGCTATGGCTACACCTTC. This gives the protein CAWISRTGRRLSYGYTF. The V gene is TRBV30, the J gene TRBJ1-2, with TRBD1 identical over 8 bases. The V gene end was trimmed by 4 bases and the J gene end by 4 bases; junction bases not matched to a gene: 17. The germline V gene encodes CDR1 GTSNPN and CDR2 SVGIG (reference sequence). The CDR3 spans 17 residues.

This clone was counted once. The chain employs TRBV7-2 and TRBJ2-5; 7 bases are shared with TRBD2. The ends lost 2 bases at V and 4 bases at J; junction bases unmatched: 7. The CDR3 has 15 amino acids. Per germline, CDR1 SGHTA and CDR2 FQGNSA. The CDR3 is CASSLNGGSGETQYF. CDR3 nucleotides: TGTGCCAGCAGCTTAAACGGCGGGAGCGGAGAGACCCAGTACTTC.

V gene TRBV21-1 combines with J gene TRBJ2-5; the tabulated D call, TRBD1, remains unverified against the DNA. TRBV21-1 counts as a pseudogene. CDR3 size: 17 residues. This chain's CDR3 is CASSKLGRGRLQETQYF. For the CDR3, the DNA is TGTGCCAGCAGCAAATTAGGCAGGGGACGACTCCAAGAGACCCAGTACTTC.

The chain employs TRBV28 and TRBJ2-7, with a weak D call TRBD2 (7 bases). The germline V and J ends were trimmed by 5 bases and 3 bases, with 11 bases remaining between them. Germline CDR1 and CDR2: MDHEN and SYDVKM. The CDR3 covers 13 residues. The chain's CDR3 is CASSRGADYEQYV. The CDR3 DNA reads TGTGCCAGCAGTCGGGGGGCCGACTACGAGCAGTACGTC.

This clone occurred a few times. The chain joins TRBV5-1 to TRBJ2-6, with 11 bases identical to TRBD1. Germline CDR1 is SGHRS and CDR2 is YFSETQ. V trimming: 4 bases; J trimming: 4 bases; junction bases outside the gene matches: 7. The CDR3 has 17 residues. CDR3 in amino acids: CASSVGTGGSGANVLTF. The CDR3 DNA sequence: TGCGCCAGCAGCGTCGGGACAGGGGGATCAGGGGCCAACGTCCTGACTTTC.

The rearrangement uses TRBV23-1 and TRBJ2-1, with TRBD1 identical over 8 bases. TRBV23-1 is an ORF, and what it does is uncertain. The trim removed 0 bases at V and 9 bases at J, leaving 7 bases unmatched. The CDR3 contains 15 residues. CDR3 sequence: CASSQSRAGGGEQFF. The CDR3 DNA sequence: TGCGCCAGCAGTCAATCGAGGGCAGGGGGCGGTGAGCAGTTCTTC.

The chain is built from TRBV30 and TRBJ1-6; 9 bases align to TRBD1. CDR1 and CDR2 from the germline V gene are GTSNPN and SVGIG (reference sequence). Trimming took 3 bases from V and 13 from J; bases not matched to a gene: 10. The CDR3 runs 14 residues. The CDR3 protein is CAWRDGQGIFPLHF. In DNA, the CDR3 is TGTGCCTGGAGGGATGGACAGGGGATATTCCCCCTCCACTTT.

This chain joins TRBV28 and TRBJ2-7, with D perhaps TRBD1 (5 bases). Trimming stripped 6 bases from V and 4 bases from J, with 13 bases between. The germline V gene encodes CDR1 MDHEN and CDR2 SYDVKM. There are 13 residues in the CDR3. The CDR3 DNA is TGTGCCAGCAGCCTGGCAGGGTCGTACGAGCAGTACTTC. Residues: CASSLAGSYEQYF.

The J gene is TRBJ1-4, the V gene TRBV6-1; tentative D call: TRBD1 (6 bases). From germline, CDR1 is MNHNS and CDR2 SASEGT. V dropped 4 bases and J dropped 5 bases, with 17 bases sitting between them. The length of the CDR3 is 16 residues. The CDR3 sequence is CASSATYRAPNEKLFF. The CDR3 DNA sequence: TGTGCCAGCAGTGCTACTTACAGGGCCCCGAATGAAAAACTGTTTTTT.

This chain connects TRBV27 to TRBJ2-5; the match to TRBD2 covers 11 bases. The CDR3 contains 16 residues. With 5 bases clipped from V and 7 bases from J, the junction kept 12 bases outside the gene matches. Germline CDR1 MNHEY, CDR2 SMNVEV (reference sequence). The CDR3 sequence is CASSPPSSGGTRTQYF. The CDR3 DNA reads TGTGCCAGCAGTCCGCCTTCTAGCGGGGGGACCCGGACCCAGTACTTC.

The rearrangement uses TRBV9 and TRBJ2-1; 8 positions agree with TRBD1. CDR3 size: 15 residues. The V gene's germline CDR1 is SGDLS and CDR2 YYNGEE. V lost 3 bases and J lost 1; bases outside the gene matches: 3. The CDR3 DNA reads TGTGCCAGCAGCGATGACAGGGGTTCCTACAATGAGCAGTTCTTC. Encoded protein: CASSDDRGSYNEQFF.

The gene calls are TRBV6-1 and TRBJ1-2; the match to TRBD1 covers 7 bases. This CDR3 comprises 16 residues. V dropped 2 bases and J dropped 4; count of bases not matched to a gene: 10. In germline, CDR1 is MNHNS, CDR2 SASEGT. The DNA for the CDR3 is TGTGCCAGCAGTGAAAGGGGGCGTCTGGGGGGCTATGGCTACACCTTC. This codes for CASSERGRLGGYGYTF.

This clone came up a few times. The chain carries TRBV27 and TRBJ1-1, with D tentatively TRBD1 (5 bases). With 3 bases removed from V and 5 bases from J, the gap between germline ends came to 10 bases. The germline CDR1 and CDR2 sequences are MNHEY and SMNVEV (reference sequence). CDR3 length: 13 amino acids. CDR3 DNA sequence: TGTGCCAGCAGTTTTCGGGGGTCGACTGAAGCTTTCTTT. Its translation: CASSFRGSTEAFF.

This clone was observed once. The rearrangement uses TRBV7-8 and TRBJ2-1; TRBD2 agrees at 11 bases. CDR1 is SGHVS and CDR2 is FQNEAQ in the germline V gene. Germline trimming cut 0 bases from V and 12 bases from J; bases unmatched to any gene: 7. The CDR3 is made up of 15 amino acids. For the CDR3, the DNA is TGTGCCAGCAGCTTAGCTAGCGGGAGGGCCTATCTGCAGTTCTTC. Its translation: CASSLASGRAYLQFF.